This note documents a single T cell receptor beta chain sequence. PCR amplification relied on 60 Vbeta primers (plus 13 Jbeta primers). Sequencing used immunoSEQ multiplex PCR; TCRdb keeps in-frame clones, though not all of them. The repertoire holds 12,000 to 15,000 clones, with 60% to 70% as singletons. This sample was taken from a study of cytomegalovirus exposure and HLA in healthy donors. Sequencing was performed on PBMCs. The clonotype comes from a woman aged 45-59 years in good health and CMV-seropositive.

Here the CDR3 DNA reads TGCGCCAGCAGCCCCCCTAGCGGGAGTCGGTTTTACAATGAGCAGTTCTTC. It encodes CASSPPSGSRFYNEQFF. The V and J genes are TRBV4-1 and TRBJ2-1; TRBD2 matches at 10 bases. This CDR3 spans 17 amino acids. In germline, CDR1 is MGHRA, CDR2 YSYEKL. The trim removed 4 bases at V and 4 bases at J, leaving 10 bases unmatched.